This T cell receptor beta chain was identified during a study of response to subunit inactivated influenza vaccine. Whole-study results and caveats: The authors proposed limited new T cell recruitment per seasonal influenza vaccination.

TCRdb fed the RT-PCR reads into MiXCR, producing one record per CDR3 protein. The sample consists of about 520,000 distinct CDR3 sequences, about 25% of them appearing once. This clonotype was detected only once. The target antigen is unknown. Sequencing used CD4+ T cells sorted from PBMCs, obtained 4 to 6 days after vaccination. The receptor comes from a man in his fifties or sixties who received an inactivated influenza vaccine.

The CDR3 sequence is CASSSWVSYEQYF. DNA of the CDR3: TGTGCCAGCAGTTCGTGGGTTTCCTACGAGCAGTACTTC. The chain joins TRBV27 to TRBJ2-7; D call uncertain. Germline V CDR1 and CDR2: MNHEY, SMNVEV (reference sequence). The CDR3 is 13 residues long. V was pared by 4 bases and J by 1 base, with 8 bases between.